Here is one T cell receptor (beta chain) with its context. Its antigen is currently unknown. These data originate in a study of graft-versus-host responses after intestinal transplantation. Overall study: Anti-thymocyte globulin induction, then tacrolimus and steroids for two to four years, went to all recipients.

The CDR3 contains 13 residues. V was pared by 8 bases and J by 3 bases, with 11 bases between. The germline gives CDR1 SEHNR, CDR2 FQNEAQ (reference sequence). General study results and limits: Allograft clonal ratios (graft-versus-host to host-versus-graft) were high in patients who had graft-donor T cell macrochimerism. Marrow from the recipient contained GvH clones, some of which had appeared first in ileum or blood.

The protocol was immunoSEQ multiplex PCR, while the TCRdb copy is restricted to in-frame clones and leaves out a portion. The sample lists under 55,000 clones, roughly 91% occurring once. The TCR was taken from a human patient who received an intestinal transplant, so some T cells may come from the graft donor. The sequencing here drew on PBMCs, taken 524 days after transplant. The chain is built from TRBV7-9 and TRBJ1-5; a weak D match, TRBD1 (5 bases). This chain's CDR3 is CASRDPYNQPQHF. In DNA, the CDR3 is TGTGCCAGCCGGGACCCCTACAATCAGCCCCAGCATTTT.